The clone carrying this TCR beta chain was seen ten or more times. Its antigen is still unknown. Not enrolled were patients with uncontrolled infection, other autoimmune disease, pregnancy or lactation. The CDR3 regions of TCR beta were amplified from RNA transcripts. HTBI primers were employed in a first-round RT-PCR of the TCR CDR3. TCRdb redid the calling of the multiplex PCR reads with MiXCR, one entry per CDR3 protein. The data show approximately 400,000 distinct CDR3 sequences, with around 15% seen just once and 25% to 30% held by the top ten. The data are from a study of T cells in Graves' hyperthyroidism and ophthalmopathy. General study findings and limits: The authors' 13 V-J model separated ophthalmopathy from stable hyperthyroidism.

Unmatched junction bases numbered 10, after V lost 3 bases and J lost 0 bases. Germline V gives CDR1 KGHSH, CDR2 LQKENI. This CDR3 region has 17 residues. The sample taken for sequencing was blood. The V gene is TRBV18, the J gene TRBJ2-7, with 8 positions matching TRBD2. The TCR originated in a man aged 50 to 59 with Graves' ophthalmopathy. The CDR3 is CASSPAGGLTSSYEQYF. The CDR3 DNA is TGTGCCAGCTCACCTGCGGGGGGATTGACAAGCTCCTACGAGCAGTACTTC.